Each of the 6 T cell receptor beta chains below was sequenced from the same sample in a study of Graves' ophthalmopathy and Graves' hyperthyroidism. The study amplified TCR beta CDR3 regions using RNA transcripts. The first-round RT-PCR employed HTBI primers together with the Qiagen OneStep RT-PCR kit. A multiplex PCR was then performed as the second round. Each CDR3 protein is one row after TCRdb ran MiXCR on the multiplex PCR reads. The top ten clones hold 40% to 45% of a sample with some 750,000 distinct CDR3 sequences, 40% of them seen once. Sequenced: peripheral blood. All receptors come from an adult man with Graves' ophthalmopathy.

The V and J genes are TRBV25-1 and TRBJ2-5, with 11 bases that match TRBD2. The V and J ends lost 5 bases and 2 bases, in that order; junction bases with no gene match: 13. The CDR3 loop spans 18 amino acids. Germline V lookup: CDR1 MGHDK, CDR2 SYGVNS. The CDR3 bases are TGTGCCAGCAGTTTACCCTGGTTTAGCGGGAGGGCACAAGAGACCCAGTACTTC. This gives the protein CASSLPWFSGRAQETQYF.

Details on this clonotype: Germline is not matched at one junction end, which may reflect a read error. The V call is TRBV14, the J call TRBJ2-5; no reliable D call. This CDR3 is built from 12 residues. Germline V CDR1 and CDR2: SGHDN, FVKESK. CDR3 residues: CACSVSEETQYF. The DNA of the CDR3 is TGTGCCTGCAGCGTATCCGAAGAGACCCAGTACTTC.

With respect to this clonotype: One end of the junction does not line up with germline, which may come from a read error. This chain uses TRBV20-1 with TRBJ1-1, with D tentatively TRBD1 (5 bases). The CDR3 is 15 residues long. Germline values: CDR1 DFQATT, CDR2 SNEGSKA (reference sequence). CDR3 DNA: TGCAGTGCTAGAGATGTGATACGGGGGGAGACTGAAGTTTTCTTT. It specifies CSARDVIRGETEVFF.

The V gene is TRBV7-9, the J gene TRBJ1-2; unclear D gene. The CDR3 consists of 9 residues. Trimming pared 5 bases from V and 14 bases from J, leaving 9 bases between. Germline V gene lookup returns CDR1 SEHNR and CDR2 FQNEAQ (reference sequence). The CDR3 DNA reads as TGTGCCAGCAGCACGCCCGGGACCTTC. The encoded protein is CASSTPGTF.

The chain recombines TRBV7-9 with TRBJ2-7; a possible D gene is TRBD2 (5 bases). The CDR3 extends over 13 amino acids. Germline-derived CDR1 and CDR2 are SEHNR and FQNEAQ (reference sequence). V was clipped by 3 bases and J by 6 bases, with 12 bases between them. The CDR3 sequence: CASSLTLSGEQYF. The CDR3 DNA is TGTGCCAGCAGCTTGACGTTGAGCGGCGAGCAGTACTTC.

A few counts support this clonotype. The V call is TRBV25-1, the J call TRBJ1-6, with D perhaps TRBD1 (5 bases). Germline loops: CDR1 MGHDK, CDR2 SYGVNS. The V and J ends lost 4 bases and 7 bases respectively, with 14 bases between them. The CDR3 is 15 residues long. CDR3 DNA: TGTGCCAGCAGTGCCGGACAAGGCACCAATTCACCCCTCCACTTT. Translated, it gives CASSAGQGTNSPLHF.